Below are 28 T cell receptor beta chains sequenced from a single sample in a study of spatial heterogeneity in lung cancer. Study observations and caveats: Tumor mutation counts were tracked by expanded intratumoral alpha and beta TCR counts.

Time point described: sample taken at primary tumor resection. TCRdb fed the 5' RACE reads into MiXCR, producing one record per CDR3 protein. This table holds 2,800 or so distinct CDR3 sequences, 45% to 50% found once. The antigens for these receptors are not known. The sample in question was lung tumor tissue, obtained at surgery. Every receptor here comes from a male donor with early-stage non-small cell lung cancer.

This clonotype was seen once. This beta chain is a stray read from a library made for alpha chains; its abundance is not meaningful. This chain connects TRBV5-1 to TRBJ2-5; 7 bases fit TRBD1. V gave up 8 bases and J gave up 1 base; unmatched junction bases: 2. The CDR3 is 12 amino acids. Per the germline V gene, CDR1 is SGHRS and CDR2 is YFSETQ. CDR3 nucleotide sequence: TGCGCCAGGGGACAGCCCCAAGAGACCCAGTACTTC. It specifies CARGQPQETQYF. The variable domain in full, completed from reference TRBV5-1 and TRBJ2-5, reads KAGVTQTPRYLIKTRGQQVTLSCSPISGHRSVSWYQQTPGQGLQFLFEYFSETQRNKGNFPGRFSGRQFSNSRSEMNVSTLELGDSALYLCARGQPQETQYFGPGTRLLVL.

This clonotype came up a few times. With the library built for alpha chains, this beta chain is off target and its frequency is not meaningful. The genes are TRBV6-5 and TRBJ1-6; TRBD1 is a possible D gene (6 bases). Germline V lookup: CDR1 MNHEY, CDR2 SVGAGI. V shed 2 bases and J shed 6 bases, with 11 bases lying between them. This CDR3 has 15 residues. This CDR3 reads CASSYGGGANSPLHF. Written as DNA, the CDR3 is TGTGCCAGCAGTTACGGAGGGGGAGCTAATTCACCCCTCCACTTT.

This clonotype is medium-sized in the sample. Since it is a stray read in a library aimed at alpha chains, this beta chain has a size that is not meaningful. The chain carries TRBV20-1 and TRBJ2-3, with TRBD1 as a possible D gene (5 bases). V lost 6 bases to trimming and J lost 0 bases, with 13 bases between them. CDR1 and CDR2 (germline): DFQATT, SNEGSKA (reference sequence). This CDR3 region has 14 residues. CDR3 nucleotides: TGCAGTGCCCCAGGGATGGCTAGCACAGATACGCAGTATTTT. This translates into CSAPGMASTDTQYF.

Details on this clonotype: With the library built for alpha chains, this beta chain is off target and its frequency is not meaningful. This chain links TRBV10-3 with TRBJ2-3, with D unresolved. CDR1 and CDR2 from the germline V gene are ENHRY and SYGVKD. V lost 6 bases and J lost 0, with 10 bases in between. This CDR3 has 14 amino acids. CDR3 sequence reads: CAIREQFSTDTQYF. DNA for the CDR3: TGTGCCATCAGAGAACAGTTTAGCACAGATACGCAGTATTTT.

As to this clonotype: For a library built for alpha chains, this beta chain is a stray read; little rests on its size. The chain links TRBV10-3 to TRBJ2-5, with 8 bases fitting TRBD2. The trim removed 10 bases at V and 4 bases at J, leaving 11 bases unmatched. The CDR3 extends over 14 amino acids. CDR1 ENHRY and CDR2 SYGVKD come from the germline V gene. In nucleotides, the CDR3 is TGTGCCACCAACCCTTCGGGGGGGCGAGAGACCCAGTACTTC. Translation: CATNPSGGRETQYF.

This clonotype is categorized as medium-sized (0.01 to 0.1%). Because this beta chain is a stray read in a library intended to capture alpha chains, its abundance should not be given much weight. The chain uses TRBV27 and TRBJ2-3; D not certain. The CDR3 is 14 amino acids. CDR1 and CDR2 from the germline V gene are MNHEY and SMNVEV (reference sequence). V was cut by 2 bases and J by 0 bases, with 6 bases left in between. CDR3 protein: CASSLVSSTDTQYF. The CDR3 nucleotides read TGTGCCAGCAGTTTAGTCTCAAGCACAGATACGCAGTATTTT.

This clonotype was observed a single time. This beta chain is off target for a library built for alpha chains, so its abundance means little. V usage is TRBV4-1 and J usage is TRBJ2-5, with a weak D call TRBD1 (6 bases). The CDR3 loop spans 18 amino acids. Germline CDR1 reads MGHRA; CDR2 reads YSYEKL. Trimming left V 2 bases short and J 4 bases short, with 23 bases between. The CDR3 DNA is TGCGCCAGCAGCCAAATTTATGGGGTCAGGGGTGGACCAGAGACCCAGTACTTC. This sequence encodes CASSQIYGVRGGPETQYF.

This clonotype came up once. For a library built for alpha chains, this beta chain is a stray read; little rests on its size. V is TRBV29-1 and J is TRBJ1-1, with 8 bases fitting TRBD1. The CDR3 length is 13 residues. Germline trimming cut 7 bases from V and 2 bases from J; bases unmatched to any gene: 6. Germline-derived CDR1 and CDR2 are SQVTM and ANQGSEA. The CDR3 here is CSAGQGVNTEAFF. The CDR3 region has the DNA TGCAGCGCTGGACAGGGTGTAAACACTGAAGCTTTCTTT.

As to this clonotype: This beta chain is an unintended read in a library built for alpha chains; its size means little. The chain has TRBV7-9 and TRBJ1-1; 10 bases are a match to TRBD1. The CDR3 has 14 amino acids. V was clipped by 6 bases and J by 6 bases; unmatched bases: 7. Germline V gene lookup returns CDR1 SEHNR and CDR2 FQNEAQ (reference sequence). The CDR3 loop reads CASRDRTGGSEAFF. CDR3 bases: TGTGCCAGCAGGGATAGGACAGGGGGATCTGAAGCTTTCTTT.

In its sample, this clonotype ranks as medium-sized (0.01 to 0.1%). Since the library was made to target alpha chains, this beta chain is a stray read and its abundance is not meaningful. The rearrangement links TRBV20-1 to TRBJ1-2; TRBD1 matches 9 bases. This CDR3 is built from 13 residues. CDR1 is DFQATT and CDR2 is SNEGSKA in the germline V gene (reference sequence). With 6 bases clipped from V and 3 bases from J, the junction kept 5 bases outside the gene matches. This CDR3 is CSAGTGSYYGYTF. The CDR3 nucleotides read TGCAGTGCAGGGACAGGGAGTTACTATGGCTACACCTTC.

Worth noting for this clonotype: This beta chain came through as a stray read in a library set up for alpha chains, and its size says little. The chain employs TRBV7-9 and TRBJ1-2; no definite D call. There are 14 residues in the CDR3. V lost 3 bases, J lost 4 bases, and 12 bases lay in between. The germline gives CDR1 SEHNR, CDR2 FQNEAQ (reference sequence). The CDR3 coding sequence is TGTGCCAGCAGCTTCCTAAGTGCCTCCTATGGCTACACCTTC. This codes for CASSFLSASYGYTF.

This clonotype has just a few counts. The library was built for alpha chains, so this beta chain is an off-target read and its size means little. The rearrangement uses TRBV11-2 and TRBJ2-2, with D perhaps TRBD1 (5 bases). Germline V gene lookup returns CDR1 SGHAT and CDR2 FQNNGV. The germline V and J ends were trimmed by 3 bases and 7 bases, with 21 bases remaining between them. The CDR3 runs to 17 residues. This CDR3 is CASSLAVGREEIGELFF. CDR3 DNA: TGTGCCAGCAGCTTGGCGGTCGGCAGGGAAGAGATCGGGGAGCTGTTTTTT.

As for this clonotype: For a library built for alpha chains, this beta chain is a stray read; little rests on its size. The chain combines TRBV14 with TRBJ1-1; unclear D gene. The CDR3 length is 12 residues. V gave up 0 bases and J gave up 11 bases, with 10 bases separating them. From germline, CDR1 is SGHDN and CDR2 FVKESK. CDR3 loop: CASSQEWGRAFF. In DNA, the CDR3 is TGTGCCAGCAGCCAAGAATGGGGTAGGGCTTTCTTT.

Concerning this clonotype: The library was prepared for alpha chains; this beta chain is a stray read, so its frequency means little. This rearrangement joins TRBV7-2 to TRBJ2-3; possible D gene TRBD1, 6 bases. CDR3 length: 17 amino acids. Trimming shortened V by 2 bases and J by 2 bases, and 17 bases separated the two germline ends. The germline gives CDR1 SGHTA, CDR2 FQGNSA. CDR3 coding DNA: TGTGCCAGCAGCTTAAGGAGCGGCAGGGGCTACACAGATACGCAGTATTTT. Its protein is CASSLRSGRGYTDTQYF.

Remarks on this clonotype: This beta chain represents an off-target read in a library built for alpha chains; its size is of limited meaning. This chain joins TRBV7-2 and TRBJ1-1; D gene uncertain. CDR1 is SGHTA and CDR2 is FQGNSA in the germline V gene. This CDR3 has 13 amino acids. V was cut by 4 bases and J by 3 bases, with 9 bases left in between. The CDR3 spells CASSSGQDTEAFF. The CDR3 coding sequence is TGTGCCAGCAGCTCCGGGCAAGACACTGAAGCTTTCTTT.

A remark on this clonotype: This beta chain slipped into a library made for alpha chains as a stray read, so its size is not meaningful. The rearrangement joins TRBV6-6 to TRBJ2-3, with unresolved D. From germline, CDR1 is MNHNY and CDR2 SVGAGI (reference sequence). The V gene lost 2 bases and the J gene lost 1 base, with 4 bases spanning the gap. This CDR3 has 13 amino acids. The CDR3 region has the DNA TGTGCCAGCAGTTACAGAGGCACAGATACGCAGTATTTT. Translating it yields CASSYRGTDTQYF.

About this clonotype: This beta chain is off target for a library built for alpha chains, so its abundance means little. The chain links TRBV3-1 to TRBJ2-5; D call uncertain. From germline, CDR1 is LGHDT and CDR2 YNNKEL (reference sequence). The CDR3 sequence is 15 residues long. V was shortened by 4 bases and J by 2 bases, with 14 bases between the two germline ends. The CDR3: CASSLEELTQETQYF. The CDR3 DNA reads TGTGCCAGCAGCCTCGAGGAGTTGACACAAGAGACCCAGTACTTC.

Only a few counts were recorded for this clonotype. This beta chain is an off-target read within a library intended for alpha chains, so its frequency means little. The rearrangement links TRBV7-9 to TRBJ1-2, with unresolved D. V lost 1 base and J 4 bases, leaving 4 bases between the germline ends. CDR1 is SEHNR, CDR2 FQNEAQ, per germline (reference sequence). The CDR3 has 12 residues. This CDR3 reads CASSLDSYGYTF. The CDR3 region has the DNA TGTGCCAGCAGCTTAGATAGCTATGGCTACACCTTC.

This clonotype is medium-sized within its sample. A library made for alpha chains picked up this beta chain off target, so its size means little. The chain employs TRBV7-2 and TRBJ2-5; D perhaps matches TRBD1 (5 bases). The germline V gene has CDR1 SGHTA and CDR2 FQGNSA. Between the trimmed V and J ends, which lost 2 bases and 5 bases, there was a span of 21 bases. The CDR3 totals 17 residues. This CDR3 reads CASSLRFFAGPGETQYF. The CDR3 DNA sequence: TGTGCCAGCAGCTTACGTTTTTTTGCCGGACCAGGGGAGACCCAGTACTTC.

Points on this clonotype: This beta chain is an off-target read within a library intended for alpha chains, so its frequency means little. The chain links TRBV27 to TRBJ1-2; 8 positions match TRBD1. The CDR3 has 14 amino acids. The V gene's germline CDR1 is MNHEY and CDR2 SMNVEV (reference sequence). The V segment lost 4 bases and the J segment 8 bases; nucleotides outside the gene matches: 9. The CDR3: CASSSGQGISGYTF. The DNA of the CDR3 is TGTGCCAGCAGTTCCGGACAGGGAATCTCCGGCTACACCTTC.

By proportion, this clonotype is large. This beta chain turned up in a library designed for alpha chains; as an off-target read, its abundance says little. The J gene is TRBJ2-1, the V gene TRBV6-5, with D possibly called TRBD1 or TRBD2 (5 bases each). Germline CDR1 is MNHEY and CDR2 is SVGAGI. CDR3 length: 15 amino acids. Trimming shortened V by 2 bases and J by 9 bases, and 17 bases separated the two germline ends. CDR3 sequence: CASSYAPGPPGEQFF. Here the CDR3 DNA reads TGTGCCAGCAGTTACGCCCCGGGGCCCCCGGGTGAGCAGTTCTTC.

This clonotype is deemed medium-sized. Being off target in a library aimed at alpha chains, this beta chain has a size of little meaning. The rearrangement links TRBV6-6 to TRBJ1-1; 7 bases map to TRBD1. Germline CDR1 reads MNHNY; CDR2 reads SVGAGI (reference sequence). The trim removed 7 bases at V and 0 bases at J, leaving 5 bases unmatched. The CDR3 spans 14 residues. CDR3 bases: TGTGCCAGCAAGGGGACAGTGATGAACACTGAAGCTTTCTTT. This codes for CASKGTVMNTEAFF.

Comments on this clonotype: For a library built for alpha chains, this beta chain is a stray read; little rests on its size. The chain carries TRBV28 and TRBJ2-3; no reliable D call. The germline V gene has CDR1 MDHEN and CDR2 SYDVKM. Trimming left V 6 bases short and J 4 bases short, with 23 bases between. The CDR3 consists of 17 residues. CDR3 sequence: CASSHIIVWGNADTQYF. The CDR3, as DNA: TGTGCCAGCAGCCATATAATAGTGTGGGGTAACGCAGATACGCAGTATTTT.

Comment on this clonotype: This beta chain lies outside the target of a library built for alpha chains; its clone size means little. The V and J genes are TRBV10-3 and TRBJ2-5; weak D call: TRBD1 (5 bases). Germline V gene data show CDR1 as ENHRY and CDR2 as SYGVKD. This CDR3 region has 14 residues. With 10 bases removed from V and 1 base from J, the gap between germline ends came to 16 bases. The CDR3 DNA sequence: TGTGCCACAGGGAACGCGCTGACCCAAGAGACCCAGTACTTC. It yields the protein CATGNALTQETQYF.

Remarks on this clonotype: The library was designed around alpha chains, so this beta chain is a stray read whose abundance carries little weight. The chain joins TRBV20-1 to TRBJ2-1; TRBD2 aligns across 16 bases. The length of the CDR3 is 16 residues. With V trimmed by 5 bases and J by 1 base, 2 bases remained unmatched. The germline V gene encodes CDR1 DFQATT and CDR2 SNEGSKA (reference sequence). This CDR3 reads CSAGTSGRVSYNEQFF. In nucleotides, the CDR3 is TGCAGTGCTGGGACTAGCGGGAGGGTTTCCTACAATGAGCAGTTCTTC.

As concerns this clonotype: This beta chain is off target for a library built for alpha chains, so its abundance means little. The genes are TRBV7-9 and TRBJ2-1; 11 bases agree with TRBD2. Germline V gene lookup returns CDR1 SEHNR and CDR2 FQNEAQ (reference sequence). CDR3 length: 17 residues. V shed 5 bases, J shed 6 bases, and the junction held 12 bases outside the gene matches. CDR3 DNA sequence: TGTGCCAGCAGCCCTCGCCAACTAGCGGGAGCGATCAATGAGCAGTTCTTC. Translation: CASSPRQLAGAINEQFF.

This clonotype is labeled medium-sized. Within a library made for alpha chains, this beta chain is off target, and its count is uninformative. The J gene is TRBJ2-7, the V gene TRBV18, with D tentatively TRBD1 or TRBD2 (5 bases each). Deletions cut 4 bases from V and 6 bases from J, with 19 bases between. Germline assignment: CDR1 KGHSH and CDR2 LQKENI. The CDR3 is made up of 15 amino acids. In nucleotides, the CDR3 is TGTGCCAGCTCACTCGCCCAAATCGGGGCCGCCGAGCAGTACTTC. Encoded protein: CASSLAQIGAAEQYF. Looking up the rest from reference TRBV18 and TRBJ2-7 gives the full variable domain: NAGVMQNPRHLVRRRGQEARLRCSPMKGHSHVYWYRQLPEEGLKFMVYLQKENIIDESGMPKERFSAEFPKEGPSILRIQQVVRGDSAAYFCASSLAQIGAAEQYFGPGTRLTVT.

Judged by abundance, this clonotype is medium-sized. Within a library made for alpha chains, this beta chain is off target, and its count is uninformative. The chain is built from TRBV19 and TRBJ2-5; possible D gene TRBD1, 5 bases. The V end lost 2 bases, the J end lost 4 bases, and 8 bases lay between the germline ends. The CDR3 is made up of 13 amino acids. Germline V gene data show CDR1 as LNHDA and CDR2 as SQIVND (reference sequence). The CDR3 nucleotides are TGTGCCAGTAGTATACCAGGGATAGAGACCCAGTACTTC. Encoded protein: CASSIPGIETQYF. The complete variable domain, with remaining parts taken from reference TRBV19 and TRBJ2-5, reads DGGITQSPKYLFRKEGQNVTLSCEQNLNHDAMYWYRQDPGQGLRLIYYSQIVNDFQKGDIAEGYSVSREKKESFPLTVTSAQKNPTAFYLCASSIPGIETQYFGPGTRLLVL.